This T cell receptor beta chain is drawn from a study of shared clonotypes between healthy human individuals. This CDR3 has 16 residues. Trimming took off 9 bases at V and 2 bases at J, with 20 bases between the two ends. Looked up from germline, CDR1 is MDHEN and CDR2 is SYDVKM. The assay was immunoSEQ multiplex PCR, and TCRdb's table has in-frame clones only and misses some. The sample lists 2 million to 2.5 million clones; about 95% were seen once. Naive CD8 cells, CD45RO-negative and positively selected for CCR7, excluded terminally differentiated effector memory CD45RA+ cells. The sample was naive CD8+ T cells sorted from blood. V gene TRBV28 combines with J gene TRBJ1-5; TRBD1 might be the D (6 bases). This sequence was found in a man aged 18-30 years in good health. As DNA, the CDR3 is TGTGCCAGACCTCAGGAACGGGGGCGTTGCAATCAGCCCCAGCATTTT. Amino acids: CARPQERGRCNQPQHF.